This TCR beta chain was recorded in a study of T-cell memory formation after mild COVID-19. This clonotype was seen a handful of times. CDR1 LGHNA and CDR2 YSLEER come from the germline V gene. V dropped 5 bases and J dropped 4 bases, with 10 bases sitting between them. The CDR3 totals 13 residues. TCRdb fed the 5' RACE reads into MiXCR, producing one record per CDR3 protein. The sample yields approximately 390,000 distinct CDR3 sequences, approximately 15% seen once. V and J are TRBV4-3 and TRBJ2-3; no clear D. The sequenced sample was PBMCs or a T cell subset sorted from them (not recorded which). The TCR comes from a young man who had mild COVID-19 (a few samples of this study predate the infection). Cell type and time point are not known. In DNA form, the CDR3 reads TGCGCCAGCAGCAACCCTAGGTCAGATACGCAGTATTTT. Amino acid sequence: CASSNPRSDTQYF.